This is a list of T cell receptor beta chains from one sample in a study of response to subunit inactivated influenza vaccine. Via MiXCR, TCRdb re-called the RT-PCR reads, giving one row per CDR3 protein. The table records about 780,000 distinct CDR3 sequences, less than 20% of them present only once. The source was PBMCs from blood, collected more than 4 days after vaccination. These receptors originate from a man in his fifties who received an inactivated influenza vaccine. The CDR3 runs from the conserved cysteine through the conserved F or W. The order of the fields is clone size, J gene, D gene, V gene, CDR3 DNA, CDR3 protein. D genes are given only for firm matches. Some rows mark clone size as missing; the rest say once, few, many or name a class of expanded clone.

>many|TRBJ1-2|TRBD1|TRBV4-3
TGCGCCAGCAGCCAAGATAGGACAGGTTTTCGGAGCTACACCTTC
CASSQDRTGFRSYTF
>many|TRBJ2-1|.|TRBV12-3/TRBV12-4
TGTGCCAGCAGTTTACGCGCAGAGCAGTTCTTC
CASSLRAEQFF
>many|TRBJ2-5|.|TRBV7-2
TGTGCCAGCAGCTGGGCAGTCCAAGAGACCCAGTACTTC
CASSWAVQETQYF
>.|TRBJ2-1|TRBD2|TRBV12-3/TRBV12-4
TGTGCCAGTGTTCGAGGGACTAGCGGGAGTTATGAGCAGTTCTTC
CASVRGTSGSYEQFF
>once|TRBJ2-2|.|TRBV5-1
TGCGCCAGCTCGAGAGACAGGGAGGACGGGGAGCTGTTTTTT
CASSRDREDGELFF
>.|TRBJ1-1|.|TRBV19
TGTGCCAGTAGTAGAGGACGGGGAAGGAACACTGAAGCTTTCTTT
CASSRGRGRNTEAFF
>few|TRBJ2-7|TRBD2|TRBV25-1
TGTGCCAGCACTGCACAGCGGGGGGCCTCCTACGAGCAGTACTTC
CASTAQRGASYEQYF
>few|TRBJ1-1|TRBD1|TRBV12-3/TRBV12-4
TGTGCCAGCAGTCCTGGACAGGGGTGGGACACTGAAGCTTTCTTT
CASSPGQGWDTEAFF
>few|TRBJ1-1|.|TRBV20-1
TGCAGTGCTAGGGCCAGGGGCCCACACAGTGAAGCTTTCTTT
CSARARGPHSEAFF
>few|TRBJ1-1|.|TRBV7-9
TGTGCCAGCAGCTTTCCAGGGGCGTGGACTGAAGCTTTCTTT
CASSFPGAWTEAFF
>many|TRBJ2-7|.|TRBV12-3/TRBV12-4
.
CASSSSASGTYEQYF
>.|TRBJ2-2|TRBD1|TRBV12-3/TRBV12-4
TGTGCCAGCAGGCCTAATCAGGGGGCGCGTGCGAACACCGGGGAGCTGTTTTTT
CASRPNQGARANTGELFF
>few|TRBJ2-2|.|TRBV30
TGTGCCTGGAGTGTACATGGTGGGACCGGGGAGCTGTTTTTT
CAWSVHGGTGELFF
>few|TRBJ2-1|.|TRBV7-3
TGTGCCAGCAGCTTGAGGGGTCCGGCAGCCGAAAGCTCCTACAATGAGCAGTTCTTC
CASSLRGPAAESSYNEQFF
>few|TRBJ2-7|.|TRBV7-9
TGTGCCAGCAGCCCTTCGACAGTTCCCTACGAGCAGTACTTC
CASSPSTVPYEQYF
>few|TRBJ2-2|.|TRBV19
TGTGCCAGTAGTGGCGGGGTCCGGACCGGGGAGCTGTTTTTT
CASSGGVRTGELFF
>.|TRBJ2-5|.|TRBV28
TGTGCCAGCAGTTCCCCGGGGGGCACGAAGACCCAGTACTTC
CASSSPGGTKTQYF
>.|TRBJ1-2|TRBD1|TRBV2
TGTGCCAGCAGTGAATCTGGAAGGACAGGACCCTTC
CASSESGRTGPF
>few|TRBJ2-5|.|TRBV14
TGTGCCAGCAGCCCCGTAGGGGCCCAAGAGACCCAGTACTTC
CASSPVGAQETQYF
>.|TRBJ2-2|.|TRBV30
TGTGCCTCTACAGCTCTCTCGGGCACCGGGGAGCTGTTTTTT
CASTALSGTGELFF
>.|TRBJ2-7|.|TRBV4-3
TGCGCCAGCAGCCAAGATGCCCGAAGAGCCTACGAGCAGTACTTC
CASSQDARRAYEQYF
>.|TRBJ1-1|.|TRBV5-5
TGTGCCAGCAGCTTGATTGTCCAGAACACTGAAGCTTTCTTT
CASSLIVQNTEAFF
>few|TRBJ1-6|TRBD1|TRBV6-2/TRBV6-3
TGTGCCAGCCAAACCGGGACAGCCCTCCACTTT
CASQTGTALHF
>.|TRBJ1-1|.|TRBV9
TGTGCCAGCAGCCGTACCGGGACCATGAACACTGAAGCTTTCTTT
CASSRTGTMNTEAFF
>.|TRBJ2-1|TRBD2|TRBV6-1
TGTGCCAGCCAAGAAAGTCTAGCGGGGGTAAATGAGCAGTTCTTC
CASQESLAGVNEQFF
>.|TRBJ1-1|.|TRBV20-1
TGCAGTGCTAGAGCCGCACAGAACACTGAAGCTTTCTTT
CSARAAQNTEAFF
>few|TRBJ2-1|TRBD2|TRBV6-2/TRBV6-3
TGTGCCAGCAGTTACAGGGGAGGACTAGCGGGGGGTAATGAGCAGTTCTTC
CASSYRGGLAGGNEQFF
>.|TRBJ2-5|.|TRBV27
TGTGCCAGCAGTTTATCCAACAGGCGGCGGGAGACCCAGTACTTC
CASSLSNRRRETQYF
>few|TRBJ2-1|TRBD1|TRBV12-3/TRBV12-4
TGTGCCAGCAGCCTCCCCCCAGGGGGCGTGTTCGAGCAGTTCTTC
CASSLPPGGVFEQFF
>.|TRBJ1-1|TRBD1|TRBV12-3/TRBV12-4
TGTGCCAGCCCTCGGACAGGGACGGACACTGAAGCTTTCTTT
CASPRTGTDTEAFF
>.|TRBJ2-7|TRBD2|TRBV4-3
TGCGCCAGCAGCCAAGGAGCGGGGGGTTTCTACGAGCAGTACTTC
CASSQGAGGFYEQYF
>few|TRBJ2-3|.|TRBV10-3
TGTGCCATCAGAACATACCGGGACCTGTCTGATTTGGGTGGGACAGATACGCAGTATTTT
CAIRTYRDLSDLGGTDTQYF
>few|TRBJ2-7|TRBD2|TRBV5-1
TGCGCCAGCGGAGCGGGAGTCGAGCAGTACTTC
CASGAGVEQYF
>.|TRBJ2-3|.|TRBV5-1
TGCGCCAGCAGCCCGTTAACTAATACGCAGTATTTT
CASSPLTNTQYF
>.|TRBJ2-5|TRBD2|TRBV27
TGTGCCAGCAGGATACTAGCGGGAGGGTCGGAGACCCAGTACTTC
CASRILAGGSETQYF
>few|TRBJ2-1|.|TRBV20-1
TGCAGTGCTGGACAGAGCAATGAGCAGTTCTTC
CSAGQSNEQFF
>.|TRBJ1-5|TRBD1|TRBV7-9
TGTGCCAGCAGCTTAGGAGGGGGCAACAATCAGCCCCAGCATTTT
CASSLGGGNNQPQHF
>once|TRBJ2-1|TRBD2|TRBV18
TGTGCCAGCTCACCACCGGTACTAGCGGGACCCAATGAGCAGTTCTTC
CASSPPVLAGPNEQFF
>many|TRBJ2-3|.|TRBV7-2
TGTGCCAGCAGCTTACGGGGGTTCACAGATACGCAGTATTTT
CASSLRGFTDTQYF
>.|TRBJ2-7|TRBD2|TRBV6-1
TGTGCCAGCAGTGTAACCGGGACTAGCGGCTACGAGCAGTACTTC
CASSVTGTSGYEQYF
>.|TRBJ1-1|TRBD1|TRBV4-2
TGTGCCAGCAGCCACAATGACAGGGGGTTTCCTGAAGCTTTCTTT
CASSHNDRGFPEAFF
>.|TRBJ2-3|TRBD2|TRBV10-3
TGTGCCATCAGTGAGAGCGGGAGGCGGGCCACAGATACGCAGTATTTT
CAISESGRRATDTQYF
>.|TRBJ1-1|.|TRBV20-1
TGCAGTGCCCCGGCTGGGTGCGGGAACACTGAAGCTTTCTTT
CSAPAGCGNTEAFF
>.|TRBJ2-3|.|TRBV20-1
TGCAGTGCTAGAGACCCGTGGCAGGGGAGCACAGATACGCAGTATTTT
CSARDPWQGSTDTQYF
>few|TRBJ1-5|.|TRBV20-1
TGCAGTGCTAGAGAGGCAGAAAACTATAGCAATCAGCCCCAGCATTTT
CSAREAENYSNQPQHF
>.|TRBJ2-3|TRBD2|TRBV7-2
TGTGCCAGCAGCTTCACTAGCGGGAGTGGTACGCAGTATTTT
CASSFTSGSGTQYF
>.|TRBJ2-2|TRBD1|TRBV5-1
TGCGCCAGCAGCTTGGGGGTGACAGGGACGAACACCGGGGAGCTGTTTTTT
CASSLGVTGTNTGELFF
>.|TRBJ2-5|TRBD1|TRBV4-1
TGCGCCAGCAGCCAAGGGGACAGGAGGATCGAGACCCAGTACTTC
CASSQGDRRIETQYF
>many|TRBJ2-4|TRBD1|TRBV6-5
TGTGCCAGTCCGGGACAGAAAAACATTCAGTACTTC
CASPGQKNIQYF
>few|TRBJ2-3|.|TRBV10-3
TGTGCCATCTCTACAGTTGGAGGGACCACAGATACGCAGTATTTT
CAISTVGGTTDTQYF
>few|TRBJ2-3|.|TRBV6-2/TRBV6-3
TGTGCCAGCCTCGAAGCGGATCCGCCAGATACGCAGTATTTT
CASLEADPPDTQYF
>.|TRBJ2-1|.|TRBV20-1
TGCAGTGCTCCCGAGGGCCGGAACTACAATGAGCAGTTCTTC
CSAPEGRNYNEQFF
>few|TRBJ1-4|TRBD1|TRBV18
TGTGCCAGCTCACCACCCCCGGGACAGGAAGATGAAAAACTGTTTTTT
CASSPPPGQEDEKLFF
>many|TRBJ2-1|.|TRBV7-2
TGTGCCAGCAGCCACCGGGACCGCTCCTACAATGAGCAGTTCTTC
CASSHRDRSYNEQFF
>few|TRBJ2-3|TRBD2|TRBV19
TGTGCCAGTAGTATTAAGGGCGGGGGGACGCGCACAGATACGCAGTATTTT
CASSIKGGGTRTDTQYF
>few|TRBJ2-1|.|TRBV7-9
TGTGCCAGCAACATTATGGGGGGAGAGCAGTTCTTC
CASNIMGGEQFF
>.|TRBJ2-5|TRBD2|TRBV7-2
TGTGCCAGAAGCTTACAAGCGGGGGGGTTGCTTGAGACCCAGTACTTC
CARSLQAGGLLETQYF
>once|TRBJ1-2|.|TRBV30
TGTGCCTGGAGTGCCGCCCCCGGCGCTGGCTACACCTTC
CAWSAAPGAGYTF
>.|TRBJ2-3|.|TRBV5-6
TGTGCCAGCAGCGATGGCCGGGGGAGTGCAGATACGCAGTATTTT
CASSDGRGSADTQYF